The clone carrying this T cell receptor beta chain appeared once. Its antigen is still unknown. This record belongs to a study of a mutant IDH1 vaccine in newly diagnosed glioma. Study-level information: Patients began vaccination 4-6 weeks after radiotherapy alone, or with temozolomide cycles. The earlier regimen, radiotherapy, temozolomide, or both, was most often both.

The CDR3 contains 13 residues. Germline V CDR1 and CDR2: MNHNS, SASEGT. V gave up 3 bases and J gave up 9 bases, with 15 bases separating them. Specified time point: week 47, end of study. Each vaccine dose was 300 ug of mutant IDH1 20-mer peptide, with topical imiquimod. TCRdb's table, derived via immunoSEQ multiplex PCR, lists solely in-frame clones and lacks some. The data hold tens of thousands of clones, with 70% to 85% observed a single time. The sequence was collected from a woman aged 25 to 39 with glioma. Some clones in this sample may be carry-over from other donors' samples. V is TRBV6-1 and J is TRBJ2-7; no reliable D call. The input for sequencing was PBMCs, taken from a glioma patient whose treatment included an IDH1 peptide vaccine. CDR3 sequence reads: CASSEVTLGRQYF. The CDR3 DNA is TGTGCCAGCAGTGAGGTGACACTGGGCCGGCAGTACTTC.